A selection of T cell receptor beta chains follows, all from one sample in a study of T cell responses to AZD1222 COVID-19 vaccine. Sequenced by immunoSEQ multiplex PCR; TCRdb stores in-frame clones only, minus some. The data show 90,000 to 95,000 clones, 70% to 90% seen once. The material was peripheral blood, obtained 28 days after the second AZD1222 dose. These receptors were obtained from an adult who received the AZD1222 COVID-19 vaccine. The CDR3 runs from the conserved cysteine through the conserved F or W. Each record gives: clone size, J gene, D gene, V gene, CDR3 protein, CDR3 DNA. The D gene is left open where the match is weak. Clone size is stated in some rows and not others, as once, few, many or a class when expanded.

NA | TRBJ1-2 | NA | TRBV6-1 | CASSERDGPYGYTF | TGTGCCAGCAGTGAAAGGGATGGCCCTTATGGCTACACCTTC
NA | TRBJ2-3 | NA | TRBV30 | CAWRERGDTQYF | TGTGCCTGGAGAGAGAGAGGGGATACGCAGTATTTT
NA | TRBJ1-1 | NA | TRBV19 | CASSVGGAETEAFF | TGTGCCAGTAGTGTGGGGGGGGCGGAGACTGAAGCTTTCTTT
NA | TRBJ2-1 | TRBD1 | TRBV5-6 | CASNQNRGLPSEVF | TGTGCCAGCAACCAGAACAGGGGGCTGCCGTCGGAGGTCTTC
NA | TRBJ1-1 | TRBD1 | TRBV11-3 | CASSTGQGQAFF | TGTGCCAGCAGCACCGGACAGGGTCAAGCTTTCTTT
NA | TRBJ1-5 | NA | TRBV11-2 | CASSFETRSNQPQHF | TGTGCCAGCAGCTTCGAGACTCGGAGCAATCAGCCCCAGCATTTT
few | TRBJ1-1 | TRBD1 | TRBV2 | CASSRWTGGSTEAFF | TGTGCCAGCAGTCGCTGGACAGGGGGAAGCACTGAAGCTTTCTTT
NA | TRBJ1-2 | TRBD1 | TRBV28 | CASSLSTGTVIRYTF | TGTGCCAGCAGTTTATCTACCGGGACAGTAATTCGCTACACCTTC
NA | TRBJ2-5 | TRBD2 | TRBV10-3 | CAISQSGGWETQYF | TGTGCCATCAGTCAAAGCGGGGGTTGGGAGACCCAGTACTTC
NA | TRBJ1-1 | NA | TRBV2 | CASSATVGFRNMNTEAFF | TGTGCCAGCAGTGCAACCGTGGGGTTTAGGAACATGAACACTGAAGCTTTCTTT
NA | TRBJ1-1 | NA | TRBV28 | CASLRVLMGNTEAFF | TGTGCCAGCCTACGGGTGCTCATGGGGAACACTGAAGCTTTCTTT
NA | TRBJ1-5 | TRBD1 | TRBV6-2/TRBV6-3 | CASSTRTGGLSNQPQHF | TGTGCCAGCAGCACACGGACAGGGGGCCTCAGCAATCAGCCCCAGCATTTT
NA | TRBJ2-2 | TRBD2 | TRBV6-4 | CASSDSVSGINTGELFF | TGTGCCAGCAGTGACTCAGTTAGCGGGATTAACACCGGGGAGCTGTTTTTT
few | TRBJ2-5 | NA | TRBV30 | CAWTSRVKGETQYF | TGTGCCTGGACGTCCAGGGTCAAGGGAGAGACCCAGTACTTC
NA | TRBJ2-2 | NA | TRBV30 | CAWSTGYSNTGELFF | TGTGCCTGGAGTACCGGGTATTCGAACACCGGGGAGCTGTTTTTT
NA | TRBJ2-7 | NA | TRBV2 | CASNEQYF | TGTGCCAGCAACGAGCAGTACTTC
few | TRBJ1-1 | NA | TRBV3-1/TRBV3-2 | CASSPGWENTEAFF | TGTGCCAGCAGCCCGGGGTGGGAGAACACTGAAGCTTTCTTT
NA | TRBJ1-5 | TRBD1 | TRBV5-5 | CASSLFDRGQPQHF | TGTGCCAGCAGCTTATTTGACAGGGGCCAGCCCCAGCATTTT
NA | TRBJ2-5 | NA | TRBV5-1 | CASSFGQIQETQYF | TGCGCCAGCAGCTTCGGACAGATCCAAGAGACCCAGTACTTC
NA | TRBJ2-5 | TRBD2 | TRBV19 | CASSTLAGEETQYF | TGTGCCAGTAGTACGCTAGCGGGAGAAGAGACCCAGTACTTC
NA | TRBJ2-3 | NA | TRBV6-4 | CASSRGPADTQYF | TGTGCCAGCAGTCGGGGACCTGCCGATACGCAGTATTTT
NA | TRBJ1-2 | TRBD1 | TRBV5-4 | CASSGDRVGYTF | TGTGCCAGCAGCGGGGACAGGGTTGGCTACACCTTC
NA | TRBJ1-3 | NA | TRBV5-1 | CASTPGQSSGNTIYF | TGCGCCAGCACCCCTGGACAGTCCTCTGGAAACACCATATATTTT
NA | TRBJ2-4 | NA | TRBV19 | CASSRRSGLAKNIQYF | TGTGCCAGTTCCCGAAGATCGGGTTTAGCCAAAAACATTCAGTACTTC
once | TRBJ1-1 | TRBD1 | TRBV9 | CASSISGGHGTEAFF | TGTGCCAGCAGCATCTCAGGGGGCCACGGCACTGAAGCTTTCTTT
once | TRBJ1-5 | NA | TRBV19 | CAGGSPQHF | TGTGCCGGAGGGAGCCCCCAGCATTTT
few | TRBJ1-3 | NA | TRBV3-1/TRBV3-2 | CASRQASISGNTIYF | TGTGCCAGCCGCCAGGCTTCGATCTCTGGAAACACCATATATTTT
once | TRBJ1-2 | NA | TRBV6-5 | CASTTRSDYTF | TGTGCCAGCACTACCAGGTCCGACTACACCTTC
NA | TRBJ2-7 | TRBD2 | TRBV7-2 | CASRPAGGQEQYF | TGTGCCAGCAGGCCAGCGGGGGGGCAAGAGCAGTACTTC
NA | TRBJ2-3 | TRBD1 | TRBV4-1 | CASSRARTGAVDTQYF | TGCGCCAGCAGCCGCGCCCGGACAGGGGCCGTAGATACGCAGTATTTT
NA | TRBJ2-7 | NA | TRBV5-6 | CASSSHGGQQYF | TGTGCCAGCAGCTCCCATGGGGGGCAGCAGTACTTC
NA | TRBJ1-6 | NA | TRBV7-8 | CASSLVQGENSPLHF | TGTGCCAGCAGCTTAGTCCAGGGAGAGAATTCACCCCTCCACTTT
NA | TRBJ2-3 | TRBD2 | TRBV5-1 | CASRRTLTSRDTQYF | TGCGCCAGCAGGCGGACGTTGACTAGCAGGGATACGCAGTATTTT
NA | TRBJ1-2 | NA | TRBV4-3 | CASSQDVGRIYGYTF | TGCGCCAGCAGCCAAGATGTGGGACGGATCTATGGCTACACCTTC
once | TRBJ2-4 | NA | TRBV3-1/TRBV3-2 | CASSPDRNIQYF | TGTGCCAGCAGCCCGGACAGAAACATTCAGTACTTC
NA | TRBJ1-5 | NA | TRBV3-1/TRBV3-2 | CASSQETYQPQHF | TGTGCCAGCAGCCAAGAGACCTATCAGCCCCAGCATTTT
NA | TRBJ1-4 | NA | TRBV29-1 | CSVVKNEKLFF | TGCAGCGTTGTGAAGAATGAAAAACTGTTTTTT
NA | TRBJ1-6 | NA | TRBV5-4 | CASSWDNSPLHF | TGTGCCAGCAGCTGGGATAATTCACCCCTCCACTTT
NA | TRBJ1-2 | NA | TRBV2 | CASTGEDYGYTF | TGTGCCAGCACGGGGGAGGACTATGGCTACACCTTC
NA | TRBJ1-4 | NA | TRBV4-3 | CASSQDLGWSEKLFF | TGCGCCAGCAGCCAAGATCTGGGCTGGAGTGAAAAACTGTTTTTT
NA | TRBJ2-7 | NA | TRBV5-4 | CASSPDSPYEQYF | TGTGCCAGCAGTCCTGACAGCCCCTACGAGCAGTACTTC
NA | TRBJ1-2 | NA | TRBV25-1 | CASSESVEGLLGRGYTF | TGTGCCAGCAGTGAATCTGTGGAGGGGCTTTTAGGACGCGGCTACACCTTC